Listed below are T cell receptor beta chains from one sample, sequenced in a study of cytomegalovirus exposure and HLA in healthy donors. Profiled with immunoSEQ multiplex PCR; TCRdb holds only in-frame clones, not every one. The data hold about 90,000 clones, with roughly 80% observed a single time. The sequencing sample was made of PBMCs. The source of these receptors is a woman younger than 35 in good health and CMV-seropositive. Both conserved end residues are part of each CDR3. A D gene is named only where the DNA matches it firmly. Size is omitted from some rows. Given values are once, few, many or a class for expanded clones.

v_gene	abundance	j_gene	d_gene	CDR3aa	CDR3nt
TRBV6-1	-	TRBJ2-1	-	CASRRDPTGVNEQFF	TGTGCCAGCAGGCGGGACCCCACTGGGGTCAATGAGCAGTTCTTC
TRBV30	-	TRBJ1-6	-	CASQGGESPLHF	TGTGCCTCCCAGGGAGGAGAGTCACCCCTCCACTTT
TRBV21-1	-	TRBJ1-4	-	CASSNSVRGDGEKLFF	TGTGCCAGCAGCAACTCAGTCAGGGGCGACGGTGAAAAACTGTTTTTT
TRBV7-2	-	TRBJ2-3	TRBD1	CASQGATDTQYF	TGTGCCTCGCAGGGGGCTACAGATACGCAGTATTTT
TRBV18	-	TRBJ2-7	TRBD1	CASSPGTGRHEQYF	TGTGCCAGCTCACCAGGGACAGGGAGACACGAGCAGTACTTC
TRBV11-2	few	TRBJ2-7	-	CASSIQTYTYEQYF	TGTGCCAGCAGCATTCAGACTTATACCTACGAGCAGTACTTC
TRBV11-2	-	TRBJ2-5	TRBD2	CASSFGTSGGETQYF	TGTGCCAGCAGCTTCGGGACTAGCGGGGGTGAGACCCAGTACTTC
TRBV13	-	TRBJ2-1	TRBD2	CASSSTGTSSSYNEQFF	TGTGCCAGCAGCTCTACCGGGACTAGTAGCTCCTACAATGAGCAGTTCTTC
TRBV6-4	-	TRBJ2-3	TRBD2	CASSDRSGADTQYF	TGTGCCAGCAGTGACAGGAGCGGGGCAGATACGCAGTATTTT
TRBV30	few	TRBJ1-1	TRBD1	CAWKGQGDTEAFF	TGTGCCTGGAAGGGACAGGGGGACACTGAAGCTTTCTTT
TRBV27	-	TRBJ2-5	TRBD2	CASRSGGQETQYF	TGTGCCAGCCGGTCGGGGGGCCAAGAGACCCAGTACTTC
TRBV27	-	TRBJ2-2	-	CASSFLLGAGELFF	TGTGCCAGCAGTTTTTTACTGGGAGCCGGGGAGCTGTTTTTT
TRBV7-9	-	TRBJ2-5	TRBD2	CASSPPRAGGLETQYF	TGTGCCAGCAGCCCTCCCAGGGCGGGGGGGCTGGAGACCCAGTACTTC
TRBV6-5	-	TRBJ2-3	-	CARHPSSTDTQYF	TGTGCCAGACACCCTTCTAGCACAGATACGCAGTATTTT
TRBV7-8	-	TRBJ1-5	-	CASSLAPRRGLNQPQHF	TGTGCCAGCAGCTTAGCGCCGAGAAGGGGTCTCAATCAGCCCCAGCATTTT
TRBV4-2	few	TRBJ2-7	-	CASSQDESSPSGEQYF	TGTGCCAGCAGCCAAGATGAGTCATCCCCATCGGGTGAGCAGTACTTC
TRBV6-1	-	TRBJ2-7	-	CASSDGKF	TGTGCCAGCAGTGACGGGAAATTC
TRBV6-5	-	TRBJ1-5	-	CASSYSRQSNQPQHF	TGTGCCAGCAGTTACTCGCGACAGTCAAATCAGCCCCAGCATTTT
TRBV6-6	-	TRBJ2-7	-	CASSFTRVGIDEQYF	TGTGCCAGCAGCTTCACTAGGGTCGGGATCGACGAGCAGTACTTC
TRBV5-1	once	TRBJ1-1	-	CASSFGREKNTEAFF	TGCGCCAGCAGCTTTGGACGGGAAAAGAACACTGAAGCTTTCTTT
TRBV19	-	TRBJ1-2	-	CASMSGGRNYGYTF	TGTGCCAGTATGTCGGGGGGGCGGAACTATGGCTACACCTTC
TRBV30	-	TRBJ1-4	-	CAWRVGGVEKLFF	TGTGCCTGGAGGGTAGGGGGTGTTGAAAAACTGTTTTTT
TRBV11-2	-	TRBJ2-7	-	CASSLPTGSKSYEQYF	TGTGCCAGCAGCTTACCGACCGGGTCGAAATCCTACGAGCAGTACTTC